This passage covers 15 T cell receptor beta chains from one sample sequenced in a study of blood T cell repertoires in COVID-19. Method: immunoSEQ multiplex PCR; TCRdb's copy keeps in-frame clones and lacks some. The table has roughly 200,000 clones, about 85% seen once. The sample comprised peripheral blood. The receptors were sampled from a person between 65 and 80 years old with COVID-19, enrolled during active disease.

J is TRBJ1-1 and V is TRBV5-1, with unresolved D. Germline CDR1 SGHRS, CDR2 YFSETQ. Trimming shortened V by 2 bases and J by 3 bases, and 8 bases separated the two germline ends. CDR3 size: 13 residues. CDR3 bases: TGCGCCAGCAGCTTTTCTTCGTACACTGAAGCTTTCTTT. Protein: CASSFSSYTEAFF.

The CDR3 region is CASSFRRSRGTDTQYF. The CDR3 coding sequence is TGTGCCAGCAGCTTCCGTAGGAGTCGCGGCACAGATACGCAGTATTTT. The chain employs TRBV5-6 and TRBJ2-3; D is unclear. V was cut by 2 bases and J by 1 base, with 14 bases left in between. The CDR3 contains 16 residues. The germline V gene encodes CDR1 SGHDT and CDR2 YYEEEE.

V is TRBV7-2 and J is TRBJ2-1; the D gene is possibly TRBD2 (5 bases). CDR3 size: 15 residues. CDR1 SGHTA and CDR2 FQGNSA come from the germline V gene. V was clipped by 4 bases and J by 3 bases, with 13 bases between them. The CDR3, as DNA: TGTGCCAGCAGCTCCAGGCCGGGGAACTACAATGAGCAGTTCTTC. It specifies CASSSRPGNYNEQFF.

V gene TRBV28 combines with J gene TRBJ2-7; a weak D match, TRBD2 (6 bases). This CDR3 spans 14 amino acids. CDR1 and CDR2 from the germline V gene are MDHEN and SYDVKM. The germline V and J ends were trimmed by 5 bases and 7 bases, with 18 bases remaining between them. The CDR3 loop reads CASSSGQPPLEQYF. The CDR3 region has the DNA TGTGCCAGCAGTAGCGGGCAGCCCCCTTTGGAGCAGTACTTC.

The chain carries TRBV5-4 and TRBJ2-6, with a possible D match to TRBD1 (7 bases). Germline values: CDR1 SGHNT, CDR2 YYREEE (reference sequence). V was trimmed by 4 bases and J by 4 bases, leaving 12 bases between them. This CDR3 has 15 amino acids. This CDR3 is CASSLQGGGANVLTF. Here the CDR3 DNA reads TGTGCCAGCAGCCTCCAGGGGGGAGGGGCCAACGTCCTGACTTTC.

The chain uses TRBV7-2 and TRBJ1-5; 8 positions match TRBD1. Trimming removed 4 bases from V and 1 base from J; junction bases left unmatched: 3. CDR1 and CDR2 (germline): SGHTA, FQGNSA. The CDR3 covers 15 residues. CDR3 loop: CASSSQGASNQPQHF. CDR3 bases: TGTGCCAGCAGCTCCCAGGGGGCAAGCAATCAGCCCCAGCATTTT.

The V and J genes are TRBV23-1 and TRBJ2-6; D is possibly TRBD1 (6 bases). TRBV23-1 is treated as an ORF (open reading frame) with a function not yet certain. Trimming cost V 4 bases and J 0 bases, with 19 bases left between them. The CDR3 spans 19 residues. The CDR3 nucleotides are TGCGCCAGCAGTCCCAACGGAGTGGGGGCTTGCTCTGGGGCCAACGTCCTGACTTTC. Translation gives CASSPNGVGACSGANVLTF.

The V gene is TRBV29-1, the J gene TRBJ1-2, with 7 bases lining up with TRBD1. This CDR3 contains 14 residues. Germline V CDR1 and CDR2: SQVTM, ANQGSEA. Trimming at V came to 2 bases and at J to 5 bases, leaving 8 bases not matched to a gene. The CDR3 here is CSVESPGGSYGYTF. The CDR3 DNA follows: TGCAGCGTTGAATCCCCAGGGGGGAGTTATGGCTACACCTTC.

CDR3 sequence reads: CAISESQGANSPLHF. In DNA form, the CDR3 reads TGTGCCATCAGTGAGTCTCAGGGGGCGAATTCACCCCTCCACTTT. The V and J genes are TRBV10-3 and TRBJ1-6; 8 bases are shared with TRBD1. V was clipped by 0 bases and J by 7 bases; unmatched bases: 2. The germline gives CDR1 ENHRY, CDR2 SYGVKD. The CDR3 is 15 residues long.

The J gene is TRBJ1-2, the V gene TRBV5-8; D not certain. The CDR3 totals 12 residues. With 3 bases removed from V and 4 bases from J, the gap between germline ends came to 7 bases. The germline V gene has CDR1 SGHTS and CDR2 YDEGEE. This CDR3 is CASSSQSYGYTF. In nucleotides, the CDR3 is TGTGCCAGCAGCTCACAGAGCTATGGCTACACCTTC.

The chain joins TRBV21-1 to TRBJ2-7; no DNA check was done on the table's D call, TRBD2. TRBV21-1 is flagged as a pseudogene. This CDR3 has 16 amino acids. The chain's CDR3 is CASSKVTGKGSGEQYF. The CDR3 DNA reads as TGTGCCAGCAGCAAAGTAACGGGAAAAGGATCCGGCGAGCAGTACTTC.

This chain joins TRBV28 and TRBJ2-4; 8 bases agree with TRBD1. CDR1 and CDR2 from the germline V gene are MDHEN and SYDVKM. The CDR3 has 15 residues. The V segment lost 6 bases and the J segment 5 bases; nucleotides outside the gene matches: 9. In DNA, the CDR3 is TGTGCCAGCAGCCCCGGGACAGGAAGACAAAACATTCAGTACTTC. Amino acids: CASSPGTGRQNIQYF. The variable domain in full, completed from reference TRBV28 and TRBJ2-4, reads DVKVTQSSRYLVKRTGEKVFLECVQDMDHENMFWYRQDPGLGLRLIYFSYDVKMKEKGDIPEGYSVSREKKERFSLILESASTNQTSMYLCASSPGTGRQNIQYFGAGTRLSVL.

The rearrangement joins TRBV2 to TRBJ2-7, with a possible D match to TRBD2 (5 bases). CDR3 length: 15 amino acids. Trimming took off 7 bases at V and 2 bases at J, with 18 bases between the two ends. Germline loops: CDR1 SNHLY, CDR2 FYNNEI. DNA of the CDR3: TGTGCCAGCACCTGGACTGGACTCGATACCTACGAGCAGTACTTC. It encodes CASTWTGLDTYEQYF.

This clone was seen a handful of times. The chain combines TRBV19 with TRBJ2-3; maybe TRBD2 (6 bases). The CDR3 runs 14 residues. The ends were cut back, 6 bases at V and 3 bases at J, with 13 bases in the middle. The V gene's germline CDR1 is LNHDA and CDR2 SQIVND (reference sequence). The CDR3 region has the DNA TGTGCCAGTAGATTCCGGGAGCCGACAGATACGCAGTATTTT. It translates to CASRFREPTDTQYF.

This clone was recorded only once. This chain uses TRBV2 with TRBJ2-3, with 7 nucleotides matching TRBD2. The junction had 11 bases not matched to a gene; V was cut back by 7 bases and J by 4 bases. The germline V gene has CDR1 SNHLY and CDR2 FYNNEI. There are 15 residues in the CDR3. CDR3 sequence: CASKGGRIPADTQYF. In DNA, the CDR3 is TGTGCCAGCAAGGGCGGGAGAATCCCAGCAGATACGCAGTATTTT.